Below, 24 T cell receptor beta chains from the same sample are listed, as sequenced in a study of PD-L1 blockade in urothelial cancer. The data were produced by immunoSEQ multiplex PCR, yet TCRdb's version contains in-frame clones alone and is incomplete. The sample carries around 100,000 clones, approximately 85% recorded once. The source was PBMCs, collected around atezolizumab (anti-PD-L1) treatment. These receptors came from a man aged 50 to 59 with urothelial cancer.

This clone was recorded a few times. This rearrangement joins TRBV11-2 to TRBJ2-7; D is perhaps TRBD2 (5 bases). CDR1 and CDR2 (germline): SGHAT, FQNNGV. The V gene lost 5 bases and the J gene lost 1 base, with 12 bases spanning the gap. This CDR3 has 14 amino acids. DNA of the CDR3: TGTGCCAGCAGCCGCCAGGAGGCTTCCTACGAGCAGTACTTC. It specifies CASSRQEASYEQYF.

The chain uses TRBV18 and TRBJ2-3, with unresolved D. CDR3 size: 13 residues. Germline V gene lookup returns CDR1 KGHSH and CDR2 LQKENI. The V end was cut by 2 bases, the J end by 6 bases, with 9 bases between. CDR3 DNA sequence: TGTGCCAGCTCACCAACGTACGCGGATACGCAGTATTTT. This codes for CASSPTYADTQYF. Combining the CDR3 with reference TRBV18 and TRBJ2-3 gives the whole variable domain NAGVMQNPRHLVRRRGQEARLRCSPMKGHSHVYWYRQLPEEGLKFMVYLQKENIIDESGMPKERFSAEFPKEGPSILRIQQVVRGDSAAYFCASSPTYADTQYFGPGTRLTVL.

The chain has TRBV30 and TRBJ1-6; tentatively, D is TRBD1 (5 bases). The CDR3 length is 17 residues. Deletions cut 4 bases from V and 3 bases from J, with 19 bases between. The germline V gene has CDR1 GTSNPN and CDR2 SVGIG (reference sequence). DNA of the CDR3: TGTGCCTGGACCTTGGGGGGGGGTACCTACTATAATTCACCCCTCCACTTT. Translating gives CAWTLGGGTYYNSPLHF.

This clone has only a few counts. The CDR3 sequence: CASSYDRNQPQHF. The CDR3 DNA reads as TGTGCCAGCTCCTACGACAGAAATCAGCCCCAGCATTTT. This chain connects TRBV18 to TRBJ1-5; D perhaps matches TRBD1 (5 bases). There are 13 residues in the CDR3. Germline V gene data show CDR1 as KGHSH and CDR2 as LQKENI. V was clipped by 6 bases and J by 4 bases, with 10 bases between them.

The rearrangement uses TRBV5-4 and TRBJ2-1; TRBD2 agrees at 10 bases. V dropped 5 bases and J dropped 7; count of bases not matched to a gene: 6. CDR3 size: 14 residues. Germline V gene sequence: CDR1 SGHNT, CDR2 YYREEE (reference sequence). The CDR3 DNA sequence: TGTGCCAGCAGTCGGCTAGCGGGAGTAAATGAGCAGTTCTTC. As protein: CASSRLAGVNEQFF.

In DNA, the CDR3 is TGTGCCAGCAGTTACTCGGGGCAAGGGGGGGCCAACGTCCTGACTTTC. Its translation: CASSYSGQGGANVLTF. The V gene is TRBV6-5, the J gene TRBJ2-6; TRBD1 is a possible D gene (5 bases). This CDR3 region has 16 residues. V was cut by 0 bases and J by 4 bases, with 10 bases left in between. CDR1 and CDR2 (germline): MNHEY, SVGAGI.

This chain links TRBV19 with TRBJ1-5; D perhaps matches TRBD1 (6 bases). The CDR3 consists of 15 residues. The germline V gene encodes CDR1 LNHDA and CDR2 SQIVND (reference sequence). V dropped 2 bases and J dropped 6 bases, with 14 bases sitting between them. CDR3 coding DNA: TGTGCCAGTAGTATAAGAAGGCAGGGGATTCAGCCCCAGCATTTT. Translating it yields CASSIRRQGIQPQHF. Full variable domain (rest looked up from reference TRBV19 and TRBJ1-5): DGGITQSPKYLFRKEGQNVTLSCEQNLNHDAMYWYRQDPGQGLRLIYYSQIVNDFQKGDIAEGYSVSREKKESFPLTVTSAQKNPTAFYLCASSIRRQGIQPQHFGDGTRLSIL.

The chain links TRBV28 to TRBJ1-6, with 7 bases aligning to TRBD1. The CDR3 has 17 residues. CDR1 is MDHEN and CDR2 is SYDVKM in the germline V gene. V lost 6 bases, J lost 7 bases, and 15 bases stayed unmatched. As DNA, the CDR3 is TGTGCCAGCAGCTTAAACCTTGGGACCAGGGGGAATTCACCCCTCCACTTT. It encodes CASSLNLGTRGNSPLHF. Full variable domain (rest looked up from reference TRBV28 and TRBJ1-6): DVKVTQSSRYLVKRTGEKVFLECVQDMDHENMFWYRQDPGLGLRLIYFSYDVKMKEKGDIPEGYSVSREKKERFSLILESASTNQTSMYLCASSLNLGTRGNSPLHFGNGTRLTVT.

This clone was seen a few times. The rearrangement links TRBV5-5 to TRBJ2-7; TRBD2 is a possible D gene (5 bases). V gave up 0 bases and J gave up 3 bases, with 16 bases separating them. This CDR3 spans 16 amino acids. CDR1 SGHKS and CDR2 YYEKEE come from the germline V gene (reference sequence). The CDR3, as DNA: TGTGCCAGCAGCTTGGTGGCTAGCCGGATGTTCTACGAGCAGTACTTC. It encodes CASSLVASRMFYEQYF.

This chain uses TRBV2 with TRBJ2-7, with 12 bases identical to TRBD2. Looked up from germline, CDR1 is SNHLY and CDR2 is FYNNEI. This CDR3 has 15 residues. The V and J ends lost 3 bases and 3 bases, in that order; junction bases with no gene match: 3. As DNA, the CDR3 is TGTGCCAGCAGTGACGCGACTAGCGGGAGCTACGAGCAGTACTTC. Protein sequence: CASSDATSGSYEQYF.

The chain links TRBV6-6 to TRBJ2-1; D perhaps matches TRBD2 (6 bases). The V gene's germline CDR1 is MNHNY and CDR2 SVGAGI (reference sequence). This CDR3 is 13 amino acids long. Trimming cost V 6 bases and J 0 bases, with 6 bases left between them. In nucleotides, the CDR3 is TGTGCCAGCAGGGGGGGCTCCTACAATGAGCAGTTCTTC. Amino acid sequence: CASRGGSYNEQFF.

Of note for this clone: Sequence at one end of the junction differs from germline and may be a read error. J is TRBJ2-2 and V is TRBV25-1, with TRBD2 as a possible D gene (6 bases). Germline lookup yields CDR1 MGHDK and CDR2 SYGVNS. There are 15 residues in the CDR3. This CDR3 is CASSEGGRDAGELFF. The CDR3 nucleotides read TGTGCCAGCAGTGAGGGGGGAAGAGACGCCGGTGAGCTGTTTTTT.

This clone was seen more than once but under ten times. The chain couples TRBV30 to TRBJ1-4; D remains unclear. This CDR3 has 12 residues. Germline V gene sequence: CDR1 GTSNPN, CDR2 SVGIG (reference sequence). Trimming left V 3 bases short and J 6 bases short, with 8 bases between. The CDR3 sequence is CAWSAGYEKLFF. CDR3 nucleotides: TGTGCCTGGAGCGCGGGATATGAAAAACTGTTTTTT.

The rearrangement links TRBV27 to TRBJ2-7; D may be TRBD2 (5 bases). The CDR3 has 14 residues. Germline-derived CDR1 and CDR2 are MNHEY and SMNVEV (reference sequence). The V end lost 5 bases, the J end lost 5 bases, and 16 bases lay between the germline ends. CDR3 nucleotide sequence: TGTGCCAGCAGTCGTAGCGTTGAAGGGAACGAGCAGTACTTC. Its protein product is CASSRSVEGNEQYF.

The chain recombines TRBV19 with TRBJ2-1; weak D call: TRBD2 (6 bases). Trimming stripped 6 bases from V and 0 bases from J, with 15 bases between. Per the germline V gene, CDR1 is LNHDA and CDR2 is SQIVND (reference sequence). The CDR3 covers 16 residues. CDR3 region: CASSIAGGSSYNEQFF. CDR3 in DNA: TGTGCCAGTAGCATCGCCGGGGGTAGCTCCTACAATGAGCAGTTCTTC. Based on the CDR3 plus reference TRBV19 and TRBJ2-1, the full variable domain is DGGITQSPKYLFRKEGQNVTLSCEQNLNHDAMYWYRQDPGQGLRLIYYSQIVNDFQKGDIAEGYSVSREKKESFPLTVTSAQKNPTAFYLCASSIAGGSSYNEQFFGPGTRLTVL.

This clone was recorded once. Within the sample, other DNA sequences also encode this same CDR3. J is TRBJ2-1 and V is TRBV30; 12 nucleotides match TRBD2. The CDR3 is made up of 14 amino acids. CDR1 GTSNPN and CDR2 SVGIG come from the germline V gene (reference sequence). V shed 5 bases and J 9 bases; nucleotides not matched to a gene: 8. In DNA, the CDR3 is TGTGCCTGGTCCCTGGGACTAGCGGGTCTTGAGCAGTTCTTC. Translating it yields CAWSLGLAGLEQFF.

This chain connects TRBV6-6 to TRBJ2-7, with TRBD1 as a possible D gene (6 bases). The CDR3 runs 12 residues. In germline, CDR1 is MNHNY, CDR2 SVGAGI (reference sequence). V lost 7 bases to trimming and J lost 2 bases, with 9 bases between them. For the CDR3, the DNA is TGTGCCAGCAAGGACAGCCCCTACGAGCAGTACTTC. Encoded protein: CASKDSPYEQYF.

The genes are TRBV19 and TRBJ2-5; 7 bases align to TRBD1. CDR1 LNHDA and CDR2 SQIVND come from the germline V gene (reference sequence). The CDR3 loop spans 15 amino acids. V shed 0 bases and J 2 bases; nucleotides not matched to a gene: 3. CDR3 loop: CASSIDDRVQETQYF. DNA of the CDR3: TGTGCCAGTAGTATAGATGACAGGGTTCAAGAGACCCAGTACTTC.

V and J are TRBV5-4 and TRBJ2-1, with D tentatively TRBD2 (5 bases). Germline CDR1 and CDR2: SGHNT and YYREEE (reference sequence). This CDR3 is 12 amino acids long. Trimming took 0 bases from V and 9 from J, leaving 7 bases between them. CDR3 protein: CASSLVAGEQFF. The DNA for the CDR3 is TGTGCCAGCAGCTTGGTCGCGGGTGAGCAGTTCTTC.

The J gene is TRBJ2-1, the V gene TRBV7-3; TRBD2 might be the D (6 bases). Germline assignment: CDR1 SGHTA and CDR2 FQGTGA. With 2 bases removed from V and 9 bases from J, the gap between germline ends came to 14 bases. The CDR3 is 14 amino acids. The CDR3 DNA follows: TGTGCCAGCAGCTTAGGCGGGAATAAGGGTGAGCAGTTCTTC. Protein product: CASSLGGNKGEQFF.

CDR3 nucleotides: TGTGCCAGCAGTGAAGGGTTCGGCGGCTATGGCTACACCTTC. Protein: CASSEGFGGYGYTF. The chain has TRBV6-1 and TRBJ1-2; D uncertain. V gave up 1 base and J gave up 4 bases, with 10 bases separating them. This CDR3 region has 14 residues. CDR1 MNHNS and CDR2 SASEGT come from the germline V gene.

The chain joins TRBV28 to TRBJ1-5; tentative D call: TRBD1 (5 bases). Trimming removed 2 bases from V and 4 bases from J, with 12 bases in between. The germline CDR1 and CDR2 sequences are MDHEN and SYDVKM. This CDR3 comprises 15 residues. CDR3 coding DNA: TGTGCCAGCAGTTTAGTAGGGACTGGAAATCAGCCCCAGCATTTT. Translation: CASSLVGTGNQPQHF.

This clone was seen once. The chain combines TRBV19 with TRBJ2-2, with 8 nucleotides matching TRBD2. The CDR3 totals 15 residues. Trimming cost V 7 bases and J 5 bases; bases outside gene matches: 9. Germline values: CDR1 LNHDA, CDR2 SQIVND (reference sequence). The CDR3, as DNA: TGTGCCAGTAAGGACGGGAGGGCCGGGACCGGGGAGCTGTTTTTT. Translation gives CASKDGRAGTGELFF.

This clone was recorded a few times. CDR3 sequence: CASSLAGSGGYTF. As DNA, the CDR3 is TGCGCCAGCAGCTTGGCGGGTTCGGGTGGCTACACCTTC. The V and J genes are TRBV5-1 and TRBJ1-2; D call uncertain. Trimming took 0 bases from V and 7 from J, leaving 10 bases between them. CDR3 size: 13 residues. Germline CDR1 reads SGHRS; CDR2 reads YFSETQ.